This TCR beta chain stems from a study of blood T cells in healthy people across ages. The table lists this clonotype with a few counts. There are 15 residues in the CDR3. CDR1 is MNHNY, CDR2 SVGAGI, per germline (reference sequence). The J segment lost 2 bases and the V segment lost 7 bases, leaving 8 bases of the junction unmatched. Alongside a J-beta primer mix, a sample-barcoded 5' primer served in a second PCR lasting roughly 6 to 12 cycles. TCRdb reanalysed the 5' RACE reads using MiXCR and keeps one entry per CDR3 protein. The data show about a million distinct CDR3 sequences, approximately 50% seen once.

The J gene is TRBJ2-7, the V gene TRBV6-6; TRBD1 agrees at 10 bases. Sequenced: blood. This receptor was obtained from a woman in her sixties or seventies in good health. Here the CDR3 DNA reads TGTGCCAGCACCGCCCGGGACAGGGGAACCTACGAGCAGTACTTC. This sequence encodes CASTARDRGTYEQYF.